Presented here are 5 T cell receptor beta chains from one specimen sequenced in a study of blood T cell repertoires in COVID-19. The method was immunoSEQ multiplex PCR; TCRdb's version includes in-frame clones alone and lacks a portion of them. The table lists about 280,000 clones, approximately 86% of them singletons. Material for sequencing was peripheral blood. These receptors all come from a middle-aged man with active or convalescent COVID-19.

The rearrangement links TRBV13 to TRBJ2-1, with 11 bases fitting TRBD2. The germline CDR1 and CDR2 sequences are PRHDT and FYEKMQ (reference sequence). This CDR3 is built from 18 residues. Trimming took 5 bases from V and 0 from J; bases not matched to a gene: 9. This CDR3 reads CASSTRTSGYFSYNEQFF. The CDR3 region has the DNA TGTGCCAGCAGCACCCGGACTAGCGGGTACTTCTCCTACAATGAGCAGTTCTTC.

V and J are TRBV5-1 and TRBJ1-1, with 10 bases matching TRBD1. The CDR3 extends over 16 amino acids. V lost 0 bases and J lost 1; bases outside the gene matches: 3. Germline V gene lookup returns CDR1 SGHRS and CDR2 YFSETQ. The CDR3 region is CASSLGDRGWNTEAFF. The CDR3 DNA follows: TGCGCCAGCAGCTTGGGGGACAGGGGATGGAACACTGAAGCTTTCTTT.

The rearrangement uses TRBV9 and TRBJ2-1; 11 nucleotides align to TRBD2. The CDR3 runs to 16 residues. Germline loops: CDR1 SGDLS, CDR2 YYNGEE. J lost 8 bases, V lost 0 bases, and 7 bases had no gene match. The CDR3 DNA reads as TGTGCCAGCAGCGTAGGGATGACTAGCGGGAACGATGAGCAGTTCTTC. Translating gives CASSVGMTSGNDEQFF.

The chain couples TRBV28 to TRBJ1-1; D possibly corresponds to TRBD1 (6 bases). Per germline, CDR1 MDHEN and CDR2 SYDVKM. Trimming stripped 5 bases from V and 0 bases from J, with 10 bases between. CDR3 length: 14 amino acids. CDR3 region: CASSTQGMNTEAFF. The CDR3 nucleotides are TGTGCCAGCAGTACACAGGGAATGAACACTGAAGCTTTCTTT.

The chain employs TRBV29-1 and TRBJ1-1; D is uncertain. The CDR3 runs to 12 residues. The V gene lost 5 bases and the J gene lost 1 base, with 8 bases spanning the gap. CDR1 and CDR2 from the germline V gene are SQVTM and ANQGSEA. CDR3 DNA: TGCAGCGTTAGTGCGGCGAACACTGAAGCTTTCTTT. It specifies CSVSAANTEAFF.